These 20 T cell receptor beta chains came from one sample sequenced in a study of blood T cell repertoires in COVID-19. Some clones are missing from TCRdb's copy, which holds only in-frame ones; the method was immunoSEQ multiplex PCR. In the table there are 190,000 or so clones, around 87% of which are singletons. Sequenced sample: peripheral blood. The receptors derive from a woman aged 18-29 years who had recovered from COVID-19.

The chain uses TRBV3-1 (or the pseudogene TRBV3-2) and TRBJ1-5; TRBD1 might be the D (6 bases). Germline loops: CDR1 LGHDT, CDR2 YNNKEL (reference sequence). This CDR3 contains 13 residues. V shed 2 bases and J shed 9 bases, with 11 bases lying between them. CDR3 in amino acids: CASSQTEGGPQHF. Here the CDR3 DNA reads TGTGCCAGCAGCCAAACGGAAGGGGGGCCCCAGCATTTT.

As for this clone: The sample contains more than one DNA sequence encoding this CDR3. The chain combines TRBV5-1 with TRBJ2-3, with D maybe TRBD2 (7 bases). Per germline, CDR1 SGHRS and CDR2 YFSETQ. V was cut by 4 bases and J by 2 bases, with 11 bases left in between. The CDR3 spans 14 residues. CDR3 sequence (DNA): TGCGCCAGCAGCGAGGGGGGGAACACAGATACGCAGTATTTT. Protein product: CASSEGGNTDTQYF.

This clone came up once. DNA of the CDR3: TGTGCCAGCACTGAGGGATACGAGCAGTACGTC. Protein product: CASTEGYEQYV. The chain couples TRBV6-6 to TRBJ2-7; possible D gene TRBD2, 5 bases. Germline V lookup: CDR1 MNHNY, CDR2 SVGAGI (reference sequence). The CDR3 sequence is 11 residues long. V gave up 7 bases and J gave up 4 bases, with 8 bases separating them.

CDR3: CASSQGDRNSPLHF. CDR3 DNA sequence: TGCGCCAGCAGCCAAGGGGACAGAAATTCACCCCTCCACTTT. The V gene is TRBV4-1, the J gene TRBJ1-6, with 7 bases identical to TRBD1. Looked up from germline, CDR1 is MGHRA and CDR2 is YSYEKL. The V and J ends lost 1 base and 7 bases, in that order; junction bases with no gene match: 1. The CDR3 has 14 residues.

V and J are TRBV21-1 and TRBJ1-1; TRBD1, the D gene given by the table, was not confirmed from the DNA. TRBV21-1 is recorded as a pseudogene. This CDR3 has 14 residues. The CDR3 reads CASSHVTGLTEAFF. The CDR3 DNA sequence: TGTGCCAGCAGCCACGTAACAGGGTTAACTGAAGCTTTCTTT.

The chain joins TRBV29-1 to TRBJ2-5; D uncertain. The CDR3 is made up of 10 amino acids. V lost 6 bases and J 7 bases, leaving 9 bases between the germline ends. Germline CDR1 SQVTM, CDR2 ANQGSEA. For the CDR3, the DNA is TGCAGCGTCGGAGTCTCGACCCAGTACTTC. Amino acids: CSVGVSTQYF.

This clone showed up many times. The chain is built from TRBV19 and TRBJ2-3, with TRBD2 identical over 8 bases. The CDR3 runs to 15 residues. Germline CDR1 and CDR2: LNHDA and SQIVND (reference sequence). J lost 2 bases, V lost 7 bases, and 8 bases had no gene match. CDR3 sequence (DNA): TGTGCCAGTATGGGAGCGGGGGATAACACAGATACGCAGTATTTT. Translated: CASMGAGDNTDTQYF.

The genes are TRBV11-2 and TRBJ1-3; D gene ambiguous. The CDR3 loop spans 14 amino acids. Germline V gives CDR1 SGHAT, CDR2 FQNNGV. Trimming removed 5 bases from V and 0 bases from J, with 8 bases in between. The CDR3 loop is CASSEQSSGNTIYF. CDR3 coding DNA: TGTGCCAGCAGCGAACAGAGCTCTGGAAACACCATATATTTT.

The V call is TRBV9, the J call TRBJ2-1, with TRBD2 as a possible D gene (5 bases). This CDR3 region has 16 residues. The germline CDR1 and CDR2 sequences are SGDLS and YYNGEE. V gave up 7 bases and J gave up 2 bases, with 19 bases separating them. The CDR3 DNA is TGTGCCAGCCAACTGGAGGTCACCTCTCCCTACAATGAGCAGTTCTTC. The encoded protein is CASQLEVTSPYNEQFF.

This chain connects TRBV9 to TRBJ1-3; no definite D call. CDR1 and CDR2 from the germline V gene are SGDLS and YYNGEE. The CDR3 contains 15 residues. V lost 4 bases, J lost 0 bases, and 11 bases lay in between. Written as DNA, the CDR3 is TGTGCCAGCAGCTCGGGCGGGGTCTCTGGAAACACCATATATTTT. This codes for CASSSGGVSGNTIYF.

This clone was observed a handful of times. V gene TRBV7-2 combines with J gene TRBJ1-2, with 10 bases identical to TRBD1. The CDR3 has 14 amino acids. J lost 2 bases, V lost 7 bases, and 4 bases had no gene match. The germline gives CDR1 SGHTA, CDR2 FQGNSA. The CDR3 sequence is CASTVDRGNYGYTF. DNA of the CDR3: TGTGCCAGCACCGTGGACAGGGGGAACTATGGCTACACCTTC. The full variable domain, with the rest looked up from reference TRBV7-2 and TRBJ1-2, is GAGVSQSPSNKVTEKGKDVELRCDPISGHTALYWYRQSLGQGLEFLIYFQGNSAPDKSGLPSDRFSAERTGGSVSTLTIQRTQQEDSAVYLCASTVDRGNYGYTFGSGTRLTVV.

This chain joins TRBV5-4 and TRBJ2-3; 7 bases align to TRBD1. CDR1 and CDR2 from the germline V gene are SGHNT and YYREEE (reference sequence). Unmatched junction bases numbered 10, after V lost 3 bases and J lost 3 bases. The CDR3 extends over 16 amino acids. CDR3 bases: TGTGCCAGCAGCTCGACAAGGGACAGATTGACAGATACGCAGTATTTT. Protein: CASSSTRDRLTDTQYF.

The rearrangement uses TRBV6-5 and TRBJ2-7; unclear D gene. CDR3 length: 11 amino acids. Trimming stripped 10 bases from V and 3 bases from J, with 10 bases between. Germline V gene lookup returns CDR1 MNHEY and CDR2 SVGAGI. As DNA, the CDR3 is TGTGCCACTACCCAAGACTACGAGCAGTACTTC. Translated, it gives CATTQDYEQYF.

This chain uses TRBV24-1 with TRBJ2-1, with D perhaps matching TRBD2 (6 bases). Germline-derived CDR1 and CDR2 are KGHDR and SFDVKD. V lost 10 bases and J lost 4, with 10 bases in between. This CDR3 contains 12 residues. This CDR3 is CATSLAYNEQFF. CDR3 coding DNA: TGTGCCACTTCACTAGCTTACAATGAGCAGTTCTTC.

The chain carries TRBV3-1 (or the pseudogene TRBV3-2) and TRBJ1-5; 9 bases align to TRBD1. The CDR3 is 14 amino acids. Germline V gene sequence: CDR1 LGHDT, CDR2 YNNKEL (reference sequence). J lost 8 bases, V lost 4 bases, and 6 bases had no gene match. In nucleotides, the CDR3 is TGTGCCAGCAGCCCCTGGGGACAGGGTGAGCCCCAGCATTTT. It is translated as CASSPWGQGEPQHF.

The chain employs TRBV7-2 and TRBJ2-5; no clear D gene. The length of the CDR3 is 15 residues. Trimming shortened V by 5 bases and J by 5 bases, and 18 bases separated the two germline ends. The germline gives CDR1 SGHTA, CDR2 FQGNSA. CDR3 sequence reads: CASSPGGSGFETQYF. CDR3 DNA: TGTGCCAGCAGCCCCGGTGGGTCCGGGTTTGAGACCCAGTACTTC.

This chain joins TRBV7-3 and TRBJ2-5; TRBD2 agrees at 10 bases. CDR1 and CDR2 from the germline V gene are SGHTA and FQGTGA. V lost 5 bases, J lost 1 base, and 4 bases stayed unmatched. The CDR3 length is 15 residues. The DNA of the CDR3 is TGTGCCAGCAGCGCCCTAGCGGGGGCCCAAGAGACCCAGTACTTC. It codes for CASSALAGAQETQYF.

This clone has just one count. The chain couples TRBV7-3 to TRBJ2-5, with 7 bases lining up with TRBD1. This CDR3 contains 14 residues. The ends lost 5 bases at V and 5 bases at J; junction bases unmatched: 8. In germline, CDR1 is SGHTA, CDR2 FQGTGA. The CDR3 is CASSPTGTLETQYF. CDR3 nucleotides: TGTGCCAGCAGCCCGACAGGGACGTTGGAGACCCAGTACTTC.

This clone was seen only a few times. The chain carries TRBV19 and TRBJ1-5; the match to TRBD1 covers 8 bases. The ends lost 2 bases at V and 0 bases at J; junction bases unmatched: 3. CDR1 is LNHDA, CDR2 SQIVND, per germline (reference sequence). CDR3 length equals 16 residues. CDR3 DNA: TGTGCCAGTAGTATACCAGGGGGCCTTAGCAATCAGCCCCAGCATTTT. This codes for CASSIPGGLSNQPQHF.

The rearrangement links TRBV6-5 to TRBJ1-4; 9 bases align to TRBD1. The CDR3 loop spans 12 amino acids. V was pared by 11 bases and J by 5 bases, with 3 bases of the junction left unmatched. Germline V gene data show CDR1 as MNHEY and CDR2 as SVGAGI. The CDR3 bases are TGTGCCGCAGACAGGGGGAATGAAAAACTGTTTTTT. Its protein is CAADRGNEKLFF.